The clone carrying this TCR beta chain occurred a few times. Its antigen is unknown. CDR1 is MNHEY and CDR2 is SMNVEV in the germline V gene (reference sequence). Germline trimming cut 2 bases from V and 9 bases from J; bases unmatched to any gene: 5. CDR3 length: 15 residues. The sample is drawn from a study of tumor-infiltrating lymphocytes in localized non-small cell lung cancer. Study observations and caveats: Immunotypes IM1 and IM2 had similar TCR-derived T-cell fractions.

Sequencing was performed with immunoSEQ multiplex PCR; in TCRdb, only in-frame clones are kept and a portion is missing. The sample lists approximately 12,000 clones; 68% were seen once. What was sequenced was lung tumor tissue. J is TRBJ1-6 and V is TRBV27; 9 nucleotides align to TRBD1. The sequence was collected from a human donor with non-small cell lung cancer. CDR3 amino acids: CASSLNRGHGSPLHF. The CDR3 DNA reads TGTGCCAGCAGTTTAAACAGGGGGCATGGTTCACCCCTCCACTTT.